The rows below give T cell receptor beta chains drawn from one sample of a study of blood T cell repertoires in COVID-19. Profiled with immunoSEQ multiplex PCR; TCRdb holds only in-frame clones, not every one. The sample includes some 130,000 clones, around 87% of them seen just once. Material for sequencing was peripheral blood. All receptors come from a woman aged 45-65 years who had recovered from COVID-19. The CDR3 runs from the conserved cysteine through the conserved F or W. Each record gives: D gene, J gene, V gene, clone size, CDR3 DNA, CDR3 protein. The D gene is left open where the match is weak. Some rows have no size entry. The others give once, few or many, or a class for an expanded clone.

d_gene: TRBD1; j_gene: TRBJ1-6; v_gene: TRBV27; abundance: -; CDR3nt: TGTGCCAGCAGTTTCGAGGGGGCGGCAAATTCACCCCTCCACTTT; CDR3aa: CASSFEGAANSPLHF
d_gene: -; j_gene: TRBJ2-7; v_gene: TRBV7-9; abundance: -; CDR3nt: TGTGCCAGCAGCTTAGCGGCGGAGGGTTGGAGGTCAGTCTACGAGCAGTACTTC; CDR3aa: CASSLAAEGWRSVYEQYF
d_gene: -; j_gene: TRBJ2-1; v_gene: TRBV11-2; abundance: -; CDR3nt: TGTGCCAGCAGCTTAGGTACAGGCTCGTCCTACAATGAGCAGTTCTTC; CDR3aa: CASSLGTGSSYNEQFF
d_gene: -; j_gene: TRBJ2-7; v_gene: TRBV4-1; abundance: -; CDR3nt: TGCGCCAGCAGCAGTAGCGGAAGCTCCTACGAGCAGTACTTC; CDR3aa: CASSSSGSSYEQYF
d_gene: TRBD1; j_gene: TRBJ2-1; v_gene: TRBV27; abundance: -; CDR3nt: TGTGCCAGCAGTTTATCGCCTCCGGGACAGGGAGGGTCCTACAATGAGCAGTTCTTC; CDR3aa: CASSLSPPGQGGSYNEQFF
d_gene: TRBD2; j_gene: TRBJ2-5; v_gene: TRBV4-1; abundance: -; CDR3nt: TGCGCCAGCAGCCAAGTGGTCGGGGGGGCCGGGAAGACCCAGTACTTC; CDR3aa: CASSQVVGGAGKTQYF
d_gene: -; j_gene: TRBJ1-2; v_gene: TRBV7-8; abundance: -; CDR3nt: TGTGCCAGCAGCTTAACGAGACAGCCTGATGGCTACACCTTC; CDR3aa: CASSLTRQPDGYTF
d_gene: -; j_gene: TRBJ2-5; v_gene: TRBV11-2; abundance: once; CDR3nt: TGTGCCAGCAGCTTAGTCGGGTGGGAGACCCAGTACTTC; CDR3aa: CASSLVGWETQYF
d_gene: -; j_gene: TRBJ2-3; v_gene: TRBV7-9; abundance: -; CDR3nt: TGTGCCAGCAGCTTACCCGGGGATACGCAGTATTTT; CDR3aa: CASSLPGDTQYF
d_gene: -; j_gene: TRBJ2-1; v_gene: TRBV5-8; abundance: -; CDR3nt: TGTGCCAGCAGCTTCGACAGGCACTCCTACAATGAGCAGTTCTTC; CDR3aa: CASSFDRHSYNEQFF
d_gene: -; j_gene: TRBJ2-6; v_gene: TRBV24-1; abundance: -; CDR3nt: TGTGCCACCAGTGAAGGGGGATTAAGCTCTGGGGCCAACGTCCTGACTTTC; CDR3aa: CATSEGGLSSGANVLTF
d_gene: -; j_gene: TRBJ1-2; v_gene: TRBV21-1; abundance: -; CDR3nt: TGTGCCAGCAGCAAAGCTTCCGGGACAGGGGGATTCTATGGCTACACCTTC; CDR3aa: CASSKASGTGGFYGYTF
d_gene: -; j_gene: TRBJ2-1; v_gene: TRBV3-1/TRBV3-2; abundance: -; CDR3nt: TGTGCCAGCAGCCAATTGGGTGGGACTGGGGGGTACAATGAGCAGTTCTTC; CDR3aa: CASSQLGGTGGYNEQFF
d_gene: -; j_gene: TRBJ1-3; v_gene: TRBV7-8; abundance: -; CDR3nt: TGTGCCAGCAGCTCATTCCCCAGGGGTTGGCGAAACACCATATATTTT; CDR3aa: CASSSFPRGWRNTIYF
d_gene: TRBD2; j_gene: TRBJ2-3; v_gene: TRBV7-7; abundance: -; CDR3nt: TGTGCCAGCAGCTTAACTAGCGGAGCCACAGATACGCAGTATTTT; CDR3aa: CASSLTSGATDTQYF
d_gene: TRBD2; j_gene: TRBJ2-1; v_gene: TRBV7-6; abundance: -; CDR3nt: TGTGCCAGCAGCTCTGTAGCGGGGGTTACCTACAATGAGCAGTTCTTC; CDR3aa: CASSSVAGVTYNEQFF
d_gene: -; j_gene: TRBJ1-5; v_gene: TRBV7-9; abundance: -; CDR3nt: TGTGCCAGCAGCGCAACGACAGGAGATCAGCCCCAGCATTTT; CDR3aa: CASSATTGDQPQHF
d_gene: -; j_gene: TRBJ1-1; v_gene: TRBV11-1; abundance: -; CDR3nt: TGTGCCAGCAGCCGTGGTAGGGGCGACACTGAAGCTTTCTTT; CDR3aa: CASSRGRGDTEAFF
d_gene: TRBD1; j_gene: TRBJ1-1; v_gene: TRBV12-5; abundance: -; CDR3nt: TGTGCTAGTGGGGTGAGGGGACAGTCTGAAGCTTTCTTT; CDR3aa: CASGVRGQSEAFF
d_gene: -; j_gene: TRBJ2-2; v_gene: TRBV29-1; abundance: -; CDR3nt: TGCAGCGTACCCCTAGGCCCGGTCGGGGGGGAGCTGTTTTTT; CDR3aa: CSVPLGPVGGELFF
d_gene: TRBD2; j_gene: TRBJ2-3; v_gene: TRBV4-1; abundance: -; CDR3nt: TGCGCCAGCAGCCAAGATCCGATAGCGGGTGGGGAGGCAGATACGCAGTATTTT; CDR3aa: CASSQDPIAGGEADTQYF
d_gene: -; j_gene: TRBJ1-4; v_gene: TRBV5-4; abundance: once; CDR3nt: TGTGCCAGCAGCGTACAGACAGATGAAAAACTGTTTTTT; CDR3aa: CASSVQTDEKLFF
d_gene: -; j_gene: TRBJ1-3; v_gene: TRBV4-1; abundance: -; CDR3nt: TGCGCCAGCAGCCAAGTGTCCGTCTCTGGAAACACCATATATTTT; CDR3aa: CASSQVSVSGNTIYF
d_gene: TRBD1; j_gene: TRBJ2-2; v_gene: TRBV5-1; abundance: once; CDR3nt: TGCGCCAGCAGCCAAGGCCCCGGGACAGCGGACACCGGGGAGCTGTTTTTT; CDR3aa: CASSQGPGTADTGELFF
d_gene: TRBD1; j_gene: TRBJ2-7; v_gene: TRBV2; abundance: -; CDR3nt: TGTGCCGGATCGAAACAGGGGGCGGGCTACGAGCAGTACTTC; CDR3aa: CAGSKQGAGYEQYF
d_gene: TRBD1; j_gene: TRBJ1-1; v_gene: TRBV6-2/TRBV6-3; abundance: -; CDR3nt: TGTGCCAGCAGTCTCGACAGGGCCAACACTGAAGCTTTCTTT; CDR3aa: CASSLDRANTEAFF
d_gene: TRBD1; j_gene: TRBJ1-2; v_gene: TRBV11-2; abundance: -; CDR3nt: TGTGCCAGCAGCTTAGAATTGGCGGACAGGGGAGGTGGCTACACCTTC; CDR3aa: CASSLELADRGGGYTF
d_gene: -; j_gene: TRBJ2-6; v_gene: TRBV10-3; abundance: -; CDR3nt: TGTGCCATCAGTACCCCCCGATGGAGCTCTGGGGCCAACGTCCTGACTTTC; CDR3aa: CAISTPRWSSGANVLTF
d_gene: -; j_gene: TRBJ2-1; v_gene: TRBV21-1; abundance: -; CDR3nt: TGTGCCAGCAGCAAAAGGGCGGGAGGGAGGCCGAATGAGCAGTTCTTC; CDR3aa: CASSKRAGGRPNEQFF